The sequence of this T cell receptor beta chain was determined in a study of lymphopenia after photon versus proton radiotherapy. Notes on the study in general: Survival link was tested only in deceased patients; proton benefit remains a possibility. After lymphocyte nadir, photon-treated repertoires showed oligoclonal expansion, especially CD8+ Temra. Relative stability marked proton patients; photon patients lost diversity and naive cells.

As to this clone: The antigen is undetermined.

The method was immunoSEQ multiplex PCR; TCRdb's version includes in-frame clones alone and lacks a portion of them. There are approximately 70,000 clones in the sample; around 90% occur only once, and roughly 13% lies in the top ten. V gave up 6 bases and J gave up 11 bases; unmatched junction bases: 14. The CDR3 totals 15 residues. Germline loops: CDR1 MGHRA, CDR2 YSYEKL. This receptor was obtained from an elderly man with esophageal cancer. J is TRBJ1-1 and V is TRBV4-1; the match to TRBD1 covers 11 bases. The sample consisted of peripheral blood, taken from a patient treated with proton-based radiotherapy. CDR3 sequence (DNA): TGCGCCAGCAGACTAACACCCGGGACAGGGGGTTTGGCTTTCTTT. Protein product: CASRLTPGTGGLAFF.